This T cell receptor beta chain was retrieved from a study of T cell responses to AZD1222 COVID-19 vaccine (dated by TCRdb to the early 2020s). Looking at the study overall: TCR sequencing was performed for 230 to 250 trial participants, of whom 207 were given two doses of AZD1222 and around 25 were given two doses of MenACWY control vaccine. Trial participants were enrolled by age into subgroups of 18-55, 56-69 and 70-plus years, and about 150, 27 and 61 TCR-sequenced participants, respectively, were included in these subgroups. Summary of the overall study and its limitations: Most participants were white British and females outnumbered males, and the authors suggested that clonal diversity may have been underestimated. The whole spike protein was spanned by vaccine-associated CD4 TCRs, and dominant responses were seen in regions 160-218 and 743-854. Reportedly, almost half of the unique spike-specific TCRs recognized epitopes lying outside the regions that are mutated in the B.1.351 and B.1.1.7 variants. In the small 56-69-year group, the increase in depth fell short of significance, most likely because of low power. Because no samples from the day 14 peak response were available, repertoires could be characterized only after the peak T cell response. Only five to seven AZD1222 recipients were SARS-CoV-2 seropositive at baseline, limiting conclusions about previously exposed vaccinees. A significant rise in spike-specific TCR breadth and depth was observed after two AZD1222 doses relative to day 0 and relative to MenACWY recipients.

CDR1 GTSNPN and CDR2 SVGIG are derived from the germline V gene (reference sequence). Inclusive of the bounding cysteine and phenylalanine, the CDR3 is 11 residues long. Points on this clone: This clone's antigen is unknown. Because the CDR3's place on the DNA is in doubt, the DNA is left out and the CDR3 is given as listed by TCRdb.

This specimen's time point label, interpreted: about 28 days (+/-7) after the second vaccine dose. AZD1222 recipients with second doses at about 4 weeks or about 12 weeks were pooled, because spike-specific TCR depth and breadth did not differ between schedules. Vaccinee samples were obtained from the UK trials COV001 and COV002, which included a single-blind randomized controlled phase 2/3 trial of AZD1222 (ChAdOx1 nCoV-19) in healthy adults. For TCRbeta chain sequencing, PBMC samples from trial participants were taken at day 0 and at day 28 after the second dose. The CDR3 regions of human TCRbeta chains were subjected to immunosequencing. For the original study's pipeline: TCRs in the repertoires were matched against a reference library of SARS-CoV-2-specific TCRs that had been generated with the MIRA antigen-specificity platform. Breadth meant the fraction of unique TCRs that were SARS-CoV-2-associated, whereas depth meant the fraction of total T cells that were SARS-CoV-2-associated. Each spike-specific TCR was assigned to its reactive spike region and to a CD4 or CD8 class using the MIRA data. Log10-transformed breadth and depth values were compared by one-way ANOVA with Sidak's multiple comparisons tests. TCRdb stores this immuneACCESS table with in-frame sequences only. Part of the clones is absent; in the studies checked, under half of the shortfall reflects unresolved V genes, and no reason is known for the rest. From that table come the V and J calls and clone size; the DNA was used to work out D and trimming. This sample has over 80,000 clones in its table, and roughly nine tenths of those were observed once. About 9% of the sample is in the top ten clones.

This TCR was sampled from an adult who received the AZD1222 COVID-19 vaccine. The chain was built from TRBV30 and TRBJ2-7. This specimen consisted of peripheral blood, obtained 28 days after the second AZD1222 dose. The CDR3 region reads CAWALGAFLNF.